This T cell receptor (beta chain) was obtained from a study of post-analysis software for immune sequencing data. Study context: Relapsing-remitting, secondary progressive and progressive-relapsing forms made up the multiple sclerosis disease courses. Study findings and constraints: Strong co-clustering by F measure linked samples that shared a preparation batch. Compared with controls, patients had more of five TRBV segments, including TRBV5-6, TRBV5-1 and TRBV20-1. Multiple sclerosis was associated with a significant reduction in normalized Chao1 diversity relative to controls.

Details on this clonotype: No antigen is known for it.

Per the germline V gene, CDR1 is MNHEY and CDR2 is SMNVEV (reference sequence). After removal of 5 bases from V and 2 bases from J, the junction contained 9 bases not matched to a gene. CDR3 length equals 17 residues. Prepared libraries of TCR beta cDNA carried unique molecular identifiers. The yield from roughly 1 to 10 million T cells was 500,000 or so cDNA molecules in total. Each CDR3 protein gets one entry after TCRdb re-called the PCR reads with MiXCR. The sample contains more than 350,000 distinct CDR3 sequences, about 39% of which appear only once. This chain uses TRBV27 with TRBJ2-1; 10 bases map to TRBD2. This clonotype originated in a girl aged 2-10 years with multiple sclerosis. The sequenced material came from blood. The CDR3 region is CASSLGLAGGPYNEQFF. The CDR3 DNA sequence: TGTGCCAGCAGTCTGGGTTTAGCGGGAGGCCCCTACAATGAGCAGTTCTTC.